Below, 8 T cell receptor beta chains from the same sample are listed, as sequenced in a study of OX40 agonist ivuxolimab in advanced cancers. Sequencing was performed with immunoSEQ multiplex PCR; in TCRdb, only in-frame clones are kept and a portion is missing. There are more than 35,000 clones in the sample; more than 80% occur only once, and 15% lies in the top ten. Sequencing used CD4+ or CD8+ T cells sorted from blood, obtained in a trial of the OX40 agonist ivuxolimab. These receptors originate from an adult with an advanced solid tumor such as melanoma, head and neck, liver or kidney cancer.

This rearrangement joins TRBV29-1 to TRBJ1-2, with D perhaps matching TRBD1 (5 bases). Germline V lookup: CDR1 SQVTM, CDR2 ANQGSEA. The CDR3 loop spans 13 amino acids. Trimming shortened V by 6 bases and J by 1 base, and 12 bases separated the two germline ends. The CDR3 region has the DNA TGCAGCGTCTTCGGGGGTGGTAACTATGGCTACACCTTC. As protein: CSVFGGGNYGYTF.

The chain links TRBV28 to TRBJ1-2, with D possibly being TRBD1 (5 bases). Trimming took 3 bases from V and 8 from J, leaving 13 bases between them. CDR1 and CDR2 (germline): MDHEN, SYDVKM. The CDR3 is 13 amino acids. Written as DNA, the CDR3 is TGTGCCAGCAGTTTGTTGGGGGATAGGGGCTACACCTTC. Protein: CASSLLGDRGYTF.

This clone has more than one count but fewer than ten. The chain recombines TRBV6-1 with TRBJ1-1, with TRBD1 matching 7 bases. The CDR3 length is 15 residues. J gave up 4 bases and V 8 bases, and 13 bases lay outside the gene matches. Germline values: CDR1 MNHNS, CDR2 SASEGT. The CDR3 protein is CASLPRGQGGTEAFF. The CDR3 nucleotides are TGTGCCAGCCTCCCAAGGGGGCAGGGTGGCACTGAAGCTTTCTTT.

The gene calls are TRBV28 and TRBJ1-2; no firm D call. Germline loops: CDR1 MDHEN, CDR2 SYDVKM. V was shortened by 3 bases and J by 2 bases, with 28 bases between the two germline ends. The CDR3 sequence is 20 residues long. DNA of the CDR3: TGTGCCAGCAGTTTCCTATCAACAAAGAACAGCCGCGGTAGAAACTATGGCTACACCTTC. It is translated as CASSFLSTKNSRGRNYGYTF.

The chain is built from TRBV9 and TRBJ1-5, with TRBD1 as a possible D gene (5 bases). The CDR3 is 15 amino acids. Looked up from germline, CDR1 is SGDLS and CDR2 is YYNGEE. Trimming took off 4 bases at V and 0 bases at J, with 11 bases between the two ends. The CDR3 loop is CASSRGSFSNQPQHF. The DNA for the CDR3 is TGTGCCAGCAGCCGGGGGTCATTTAGCAATCAGCCCCAGCATTTT.

The chain employs TRBV7-9 and TRBJ2-7; D not certain. CDR1 is SEHNR and CDR2 is FQNEAQ in the germline V gene (reference sequence). The ends were cut back, 4 bases at V and 6 bases at J, with 19 bases in the middle. This CDR3 is built from 15 residues. The CDR3 DNA follows: TGTGCCAGCAGCTCCAACTCCCTAGTGCTGGGCGAGCAGTACTTC. Its translation: CASSSNSLVLGEQYF.

The chain uses TRBV11-2 and TRBJ2-3; unclear D gene. There are 16 residues in the CDR3. The germline V gene has CDR1 SGHAT and CDR2 FQNNGV. Trimming pared 2 bases from V and 0 bases from J, leaving 12 bases between. CDR3 nucleotide sequence: TGTGCCAGCAGCTTACTCCGGGCCTATAGCACAGATACGCAGTATTTT. Amino acids: CASSLLRAYSTDTQYF.

This clone was seen only once. This sequence joins TRBV28 and TRBJ2-4; a possible D gene is TRBD1 (5 bases). Trimming removed 5 bases at V and 8 bases at J, with 25 bases between. The CDR3 is 17 residues long. Germline CDR1 is MDHEN and CDR2 is SYDVKM. CDR3 DNA sequence: TGTGCCAGCAGTCCCCGCTCGGCAGGGTTTAGTGTGGACATTCAGTACTTC. It yields the protein CASSPRSAGFSVDIQYF.